These 14 T cell receptor beta chains were sequenced from one sample in a study of T cells in Graves' hyperthyroidism and ophthalmopathy. Amplified TCR beta CDR3 regions derived from RNA transcripts. First-round RT-PCR of the TCR CDR3 relied on the HTBI primer set. TCRdb called the multiplex PCR reads again in MiXCR, with one record for every CDR3 protein. The sample includes about 640,000 distinct CDR3 sequences, less than 25% of them seen just once. Sequencing input: blood. All receptors come from a man aged 25 to 40 with Graves' ophthalmopathy.

The rearrangement uses TRBV7-2 and TRBJ1-3; D unresolved. This CDR3 contains 14 residues. Germline values: CDR1 SGHTA, CDR2 FQGNSA. V was cut by 5 bases and J by 4 bases, with 12 bases left in between. The chain's CDR3 is CASSNWGTGNTIYF. Here the CDR3 DNA reads TGTGCCAGCAGCAACTGGGGAACGGGAAACACCATATATTTT.

V usage is TRBV5-1 and J usage is TRBJ2-1; 15 nucleotides align to TRBD2. From germline, CDR1 is SGHRS and CDR2 YFSETQ. Trimming removed 4 bases from V and 7 bases from J; junction bases left unmatched: 6. This CDR3 has 16 residues. Here the CDR3 reads CASSPKGLAGGNEQFF. As DNA, the CDR3 is TGCGCCAGCAGCCCTAAGGGACTAGCGGGAGGTAATGAGCAGTTCTTC. The full variable domain, completed using reference TRBV5-1 and TRBJ2-1, is KAGVTQTPRYLIKTRGQQVTLSCSPISGHRSVSWYQQTPGQGLQFLFEYFSETQRNKGNFPGRFSGRQFSNSRSEMNVSTLELGDSALYLCASSPKGLAGGNEQFFGPGTRLTVL.

This clonotype was seen repeatedly, ten times or more. This chain joins TRBV6-5 and TRBJ2-7, with TRBD1 matching 11 bases. The ends lost 2 bases at V and 3 bases at J; junction bases unmatched: 3. This CDR3 is 15 amino acids long. Germline CDR1 reads MNHEY; CDR2 reads SVGAGI. This CDR3 is CASSYRTGGGYEQYF. CDR3 DNA sequence: TGTGCCAGCAGTTACCGGACAGGGGGCGGCTACGAGCAGTACTTC.

This chain joins TRBV25-1 and TRBJ2-1; no clear D. V was cut by 4 bases and J by 5 bases, with 9 bases left in between. The CDR3 has 13 residues. Germline V CDR1 and CDR2: MGHDK, SYGVNS. CDR3 in amino acids: CASSVPGDNEQFF. CDR3 in DNA: TGTGCCAGCAGTGTCCCTGGCGACAATGAGCAGTTCTTC.

V is TRBV9 and J is TRBJ2-1, with D maybe TRBD2 (6 bases). Per the germline V gene, CDR1 is SGDLS and CDR2 is YYNGEE. Deletions cut 0 bases from V and 8 bases from J, with 15 bases between. The CDR3 covers 15 residues. The CDR3 here is CASSVAPDSGYEQFF. In nucleotides, the CDR3 is TGTGCCAGCAGCGTAGCCCCAGATAGCGGCTATGAGCAGTTCTTC.

The sample holds many counts of this clonotype. The chain uses TRBV12-3 or TRBV12-4 and TRBJ2-7, with 9 nucleotides matching TRBD2. The J segment lost 0 bases and the V segment lost 8 bases, leaving 5 bases of the junction unmatched. The CDR3 spans 14 residues. CDR3 coding DNA: TGTGCCAGCGGGAAGACTAGCGGCTCCTACGAGCAGTACTTC. It encodes CASGKTSGSYEQYF.

A few counts support this clonotype. The DNA for the CDR3 is TGTGCCAGCAGCGTAGGGGCAGAGCACTATGGCTACACCTTC. Translation: CASSVGAEHYGYTF. The V call is TRBV9, the J call TRBJ1-2; D ambiguous. Trimming pared 0 bases from V and 3 bases from J, leaving 9 bases between. The CDR3 is made up of 14 amino acids. Germline V gene data show CDR1 as SGDLS and CDR2 as YYNGEE.

This clonotype occurred a few times. The chain links TRBV7-9 to TRBJ2-7, with TRBD2 matching over 8 bases. The CDR3 covers 14 residues. V trimming: 7 bases; J trimming: 4 bases; junction bases outside the gene matches: 9. Germline V gene sequence: CDR1 SEHNR, CDR2 FQNEAQ (reference sequence). As DNA, the CDR3 is TGTGCCAGCATGCCTAGCGGGTTGCGATACGAGCAGTACTTC. Translated: CASMPSGLRYEQYF.

The V call is TRBV25-1, the J call TRBJ1-2; 9 bases are shared with TRBD1. The germline V gene encodes CDR1 MGHDK and CDR2 SYGVNS. Trimming cost V 4 bases and J 3 bases; bases outside gene matches: 6. The CDR3 is made up of 15 amino acids. The CDR3 DNA reads TGTGCCAGCAGTGGTCTAACAGGGGGCGACTATGGCTACACCTTC. Amino acid sequence: CASSGLTGGDYGYTF.

This clonotype was seen at least ten times. V and J are TRBV28 and TRBJ2-3, with 8 bases lining up with TRBD2. Per the germline V gene, CDR1 is MDHEN and CDR2 is SYDVKM. CDR3 length: 15 amino acids. V was pared by 6 bases and J by 4 bases, with 9 bases of the junction left unmatched. This CDR3 reads CASRTTSGLADTQYF. CDR3 nucleotides: TGTGCCAGCAGAACCACTAGCGGTCTCGCAGATACGCAGTATTTT.

V and J are TRBV10-3 and TRBJ1-3; the D is unclear. Germline lookup yields CDR1 ENHRY and CDR2 SYGVKD. V was pared by 6 bases and J by 0 bases, with 15 bases between. CDR3 length: 16 residues. CDR3 bases: TGTGCCATCAGGGAGATGGAGGGAGCCTCTGGAAACACCATATATTTT. Translated: CAIREMEGASGNTIYF.

The sample holds many counts of this clonotype. The V and J genes are TRBV12-3 or TRBV12-4 and TRBJ2-2, with D perhaps TRBD1 (6 bases). The germline V and J ends were trimmed by 6 bases and 5 bases, with 16 bases remaining between them. This CDR3 spans 15 amino acids. CDR3 loop: CASRRAGTQTGELFF. Here the CDR3 DNA reads TGTGCCAGCAGGCGTGCCGGGACACAGACCGGGGAGCTGTTTTTT.

The V call is TRBV13, the J call TRBJ2-6; D is unclear. The V gene lost 4 bases and the J gene lost 4 bases, with 14 bases spanning the gap. The CDR3 spans 16 residues. Germline V gene lookup returns CDR1 PRHDT and CDR2 FYEKMQ (reference sequence). CDR3 coding DNA: TGTGCCAGCAGCTCTCCTGGGGTGGCAGGGGCCAACGTCCTGACTTTC. Translating it yields CASSSPGVAGANVLTF. Filled out from reference TRBV13 and TRBJ2-6, the complete variable domain reads AAGVIQSPRHLIKEKRETATLKCYPIPRHDTVYWYQQGPGQDPQFLISFYEKMQSDKGSIPDRFSAQQFSDYHSELNMSSLELGDSALYFCASSSPGVAGANVLTFGAGSRLTVL.

The chain links TRBV20-1 to TRBJ1-5, with unresolved D. The CDR3 sequence is 13 residues long. V lost 5 bases, J lost 2 bases, and 10 bases lay in between. Germline values: CDR1 DFQATT, CDR2 SNEGSKA (reference sequence). CDR3 nucleotide sequence: TGCAGTGCTGGGTCCGGCGGCAATCAGCCCCAGCATTTT. This encodes CSAGSGGNQPQHF.